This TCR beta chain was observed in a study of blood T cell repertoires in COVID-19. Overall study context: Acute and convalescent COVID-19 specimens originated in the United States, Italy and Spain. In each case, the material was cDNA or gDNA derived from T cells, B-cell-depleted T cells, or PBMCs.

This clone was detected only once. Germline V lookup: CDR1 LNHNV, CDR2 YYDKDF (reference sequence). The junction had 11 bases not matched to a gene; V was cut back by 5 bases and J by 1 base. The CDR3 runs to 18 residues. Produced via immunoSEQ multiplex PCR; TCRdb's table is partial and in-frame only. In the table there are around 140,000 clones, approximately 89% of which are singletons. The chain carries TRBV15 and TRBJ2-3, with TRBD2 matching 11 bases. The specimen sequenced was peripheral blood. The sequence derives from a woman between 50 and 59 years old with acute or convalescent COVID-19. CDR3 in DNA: TGTGCCACCAGCGGATTTATAGCGGGGGGGCCGGGCACAGATACGCAGTATTTT. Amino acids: CATSGFIAGGPGTDTQYF. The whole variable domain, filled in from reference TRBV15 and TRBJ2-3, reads DAMVIQNPRYQVTQFGKPVTLSCSQTLNHNVMYWYQQKSSQAPKLLFHYYDKDFNNEADTPDNFQSRRPNTSFCFLDIRSPGLGDTAMYLCATSGFIAGGPGTDTQYFGPGTRLTVL.